The 21 T cell receptor beta chains presented below share a single source sample, sequenced in a study of blood T cell repertoires in COVID-19. Measured with immunoSEQ multiplex PCR; TCRdb has only the in-frame clones, and not every one. The sample has a few hundred thousand clones; roughly 85% are singletons. The sequenced sample was PBMCs or T cells enriched from blood (not recorded which). All receptors come from a man aged 35-49 years who had recovered from COVID-19.

This clone was seen a single time. The gene calls are TRBV27 and TRBJ1-5; 7 bases line up with TRBD1. After removal of 6 bases from V and 0 bases from J, the junction contained 5 bases not matched to a gene. In germline, CDR1 is MNHEY, CDR2 SMNVEV (reference sequence). The CDR3 is 15 residues long. DNA for the CDR3: TGTGCCAGCAGCCGACAGGGCAATAGCAATCAGCCCCAGCATTTT. It is translated as CASSRQGNSNQPQHF.

The chain is built from TRBV19 and TRBJ2-5; D may be TRBD2 (6 bases). The CDR3 loop spans 15 amino acids. CDR1 is LNHDA and CDR2 is SQIVND in the germline V gene (reference sequence). The V and J ends lost 5 bases and 6 bases respectively, with 19 bases between them. CDR3 loop: CASSARRETFQTQYF. The CDR3 coding sequence is TGTGCCAGTAGTGCCCGGAGGGAAACCTTTCAGACCCAGTACTTC. Combining the CDR3 with reference TRBV19 and TRBJ2-5 gives the whole variable domain DGGITQSPKYLFRKEGQNVTLSCEQNLNHDAMYWYRQDPGQGLRLIYYSQIVNDFQKGDIAEGYSVSREKKESFPLTVTSAQKNPTAFYLCASSARRETFQTQYFGPGTRLLVL.

Note on this clone: The same CDR3 is also encoded by other DNA sequences in this sample. The J gene is TRBJ2-7, the V gene TRBV6-5; 9 bases agree with TRBD2. The CDR3 extends over 14 amino acids. The V segment lost 4 bases and the J segment 2 bases; nucleotides outside the gene matches: 3. Germline CDR1 MNHEY, CDR2 SVGAGI. DNA of the CDR3: TGTGCCAGCAGTTTTGGCGGGAGGGCCTACGAGCAGTACTTC. Residues: CASSFGGRAYEQYF.

This chain links TRBV28 with TRBJ2-1, with 9 positions matching TRBD2. This CDR3 has 12 residues. Trimming at V came to 9 bases and at J to 10 bases, leaving 7 bases not matched to a gene. Germline CDR1 is MDHEN and CDR2 is SYDVKM. The CDR3 loop reads CARHLGLAEQFF. In nucleotides, the CDR3 is TGTGCCAGACACTTAGGACTAGCGGAGCAGTTCTTC. The complete variable domain, with remaining parts taken from reference TRBV28 and TRBJ2-1, reads DVKVTQSSRYLVKRTGEKVFLECVQDMDHENMFWYRQDPGLGLRLIYFSYDVKMKEKGDIPEGYSVSREKKERFSLILESASTNQTSMYLCARHLGLAEQFFGPGTRLTVL.

The rearrangement links TRBV21-1 to TRBJ1-3; the table's D call, TRBD1, has no DNA check behind it. TRBV21-1 is tagged as a pseudogene. The CDR3 spans 20 residues. The CDR3 DNA follows: TGTGCCAGCAGCAAAGCCCCCGTAGACAGGGGGCAAGTCCCTGGAAACACCATATATTTT. It specifies CASSKAPVDRGQVPGNTIYF.

The chain employs TRBV21-1 and TRBJ1-6. TRBV21-1 is termed a pseudogene. CDR3 length: 16 residues. The CDR3 here is CASAKPPPELNSPLHF. CDR3 in DNA: TGTGCCAGCGCGAAACCCCCCCCGGAGCTAAATTCACCCCTCCACTTT.

This clone has just one count. The gene calls are TRBV5-5 and TRBJ1-5, with D hard to call. There are 16 residues in the CDR3. Germline CDR1 is SGHKS and CDR2 is YYEKEE (reference sequence). V lost 0 bases to trimming and J lost 2 bases, with 12 bases between them. As DNA, the CDR3 is TGTGCCAGCAGCTTGGGTGCTAACTCTGGCAATCAGCCCCAGCATTTT. It specifies CASSLGANSGNQPQHF.

This rearrangement joins TRBV21-1 to TRBJ2-5; TRBD1, the D gene given by the table, was not confirmed from the DNA. TRBV21-1 constitutes a pseudogene. The CDR3 consists of 19 residues. The CDR3 nucleotides read TGTGCCAGCAGCACAACGTTGGGGACAGGGGGCGTCATTGGGGAGACCCAGTACTTC. This translates into CASSTTLGTGGVIGETQYF.

This chain uses TRBV4-3 with TRBJ2-7, with 8 bases aligning to TRBD2. The CDR3 is 16 amino acids. After removal of 1 base from V and 3 bases from J, the junction contained 8 bases not matched to a gene. CDR1 is LGHNA, CDR2 YSLEER, per germline. The CDR3 sequence is CASSQVGGRTSYEQYF. In nucleotides, the CDR3 is TGCGCCAGCAGCCAAGTGGGCGGGAGGACCAGCTACGAGCAGTACTTC.

The V and J genes are TRBV3-1 (or the pseudogene TRBV3-2) and TRBJ2-3, with 14 bases that match TRBD2. From germline, CDR1 is LGHDT and CDR2 YNNKEL (reference sequence). After removal of 4 bases from V and 1 base from J, the junction contained 1 base not matched to a gene. The length of the CDR3 is 16 residues. The CDR3, as DNA: TGTGCCAGCAGCCTGGGACTAGCGGGAGGCACAGATACGCAGTATTTT. This gives the protein CASSLGLAGGTDTQYF.

The rearrangement uses TRBV28 and TRBJ2-7; D possibly corresponds to TRBD1 (5 bases). The CDR3 is 12 residues long. V was trimmed by 5 bases and J by 7 bases, leaving 12 bases between them. Germline assignment: CDR1 MDHEN and CDR2 SYDVKM. The CDR3 spells CASSEAQGEQYF. Written as DNA, the CDR3 is TGTGCCAGCAGTGAAGCGCAGGGTGAGCAGTACTTC. Drawing the rest from reference TRBV28 and TRBJ2-7, the complete variable domain is DVKVTQSSRYLVKRTGEKVFLECVQDMDHENMFWYRQDPGLGLRLIYFSYDVKMKEKGDIPEGYSVSREKKERFSLILESASTNQTSMYLCASSEAQGEQYFGPGTRLTVT.

The genes are TRBV3-1 (or the pseudogene TRBV3-2) and TRBJ2-3, with TRBD2 matching 8 bases. This CDR3 has 17 residues. Germline CDR1 and CDR2: LGHDT and YNNKEL (reference sequence). Trimming at V came to 0 bases and at J to 6 bases, leaving 11 bases not matched to a gene. The CDR3 DNA reads as TGTGCCAGCAGCCAAGATCATCGGAGGACTAGCTCGGATACGCAGTATTTT. It encodes CASSQDHRRTSSDTQYF.

The chain links TRBV6-4 to TRBJ2-3; 11 bases align to TRBD2. The J segment lost 4 bases and the V segment lost 7 bases, leaving 4 bases of the junction unmatched. Germline V gene lookup returns CDR1 MRHNA and CDR2 SNTAGT. This CDR3 contains 14 residues. CDR3 in DNA: TGTGCCAGCAAAACTAGCGGGAGCTCAGATACGCAGTATTTT. It translates to CASKTSGSSDTQYF.

This sequence joins TRBV9 and TRBJ2-1; 9 positions agree with TRBD2. Losses at the gene ends were 3 bases for V and 0 bases for J; bases not matched to a gene: 4. This CDR3 contains 16 residues. Germline lookup yields CDR1 SGDLS and CDR2 YYNGEE. The CDR3 protein is CASSAHSGSSYNEQFF. In DNA form, the CDR3 reads TGTGCCAGCAGCGCCCATAGCGGGAGCTCCTACAATGAGCAGTTCTTC.

This chain's CDR3 is CASSARGAADTQYF. CDR3 sequence (DNA): TGTGCCAGCAGCGCCCGGGGGGCGGCAGATACGCAGTATTTT. J is TRBJ2-3 and V is TRBV13, with D possibly TRBD2 on 7 matching bases. Germline lookup yields CDR1 PRHDT and CDR2 FYEKMQ (reference sequence). The CDR3 has 14 residues. V shed 5 bases and J shed 4 bases, with 13 bases lying between them.

CDR3 coding DNA: TGTGCCAGCAGGGTTGACAGGGGACGGAATCAGCCCCAGCATTTT. Translation: CASRVDRGRNQPQHF. V is TRBV2 and J is TRBJ1-5; 8 nucleotides match TRBD1. The CDR3 loop spans 15 amino acids. V lost 6 bases to trimming and J lost 4 bases; unmatched junction nucleotides: 8. The V gene's germline CDR1 is SNHLY and CDR2 FYNNEI.

The chain links TRBV24-1 to TRBJ2-2; the match to TRBD2 covers 12 bases. Germline loops: CDR1 KGHDR, CDR2 SFDVKD. J gave up 6 bases and V 3 bases, and 10 bases lay outside the gene matches. This CDR3 is 18 amino acids long. Here the CDR3 reads CATSDPTLAGGSAGELFF. The DNA of the CDR3 is TGTGCCACCAGTGATCCCACTCTAGCGGGAGGGTCCGCCGGGGAGCTGTTTTTT.

The chain employs TRBV7-9 and TRBJ1-4; D not resolved. V lost 5 bases, J lost 8 bases, and 9 bases lay in between. Germline V gene sequence: CDR1 SEHNR, CDR2 FQNEAQ (reference sequence). This CDR3 is 12 amino acids long. CDR3: CASSRSVEKLFF. Written as DNA, the CDR3 is TGTGCCAGCAGCCGTTCGGTAGAAAAACTGTTTTTT.

The chain uses TRBV19 and TRBJ2-3; 10 nucleotides line up with TRBD1. Per the germline V gene, CDR1 is LNHDA and CDR2 is SQIVND (reference sequence). The length of the CDR3 is 17 residues. J was trimmed by 5 bases and V by 1 base; bases with no gene match: 9. CDR3 DNA sequence: TGTGCCAGTAGTATAGGGAAAGGGACAGGGGCGAGAGATACGCAGTATTTT. It encodes CASSIGKGTGARDTQYF.

This chain joins TRBV5-5 and TRBJ1-2, with 9 bases matching TRBD1. The CDR3 sequence is 15 residues long. V shed 2 bases, J shed 5 bases, and the junction held 7 bases outside the gene matches. The germline V gene has CDR1 SGHKS and CDR2 YYEKEE (reference sequence). CDR3 amino acids: CASSFNIGTGYGYTF. CDR3 sequence (DNA): TGTGCCAGCAGCTTTAATATCGGGACAGGGTATGGCTACACCTTC.

This clone appeared a few times. The chain has TRBV28 and TRBJ1-6, with D perhaps matching TRBD1 (5 bases). V was shortened by 1 base and J by 0 bases, with 7 bases between the two germline ends. CDR1 and CDR2 (germline): MDHEN, SYDVKM. The CDR3 has 16 amino acids. The CDR3 sequence is CASSLSGGSYNSPLHF. The CDR3 nucleotides read TGTGCCAGCAGTTTATCCGGGGGCTCCTATAATTCACCCCTCCACTTT.